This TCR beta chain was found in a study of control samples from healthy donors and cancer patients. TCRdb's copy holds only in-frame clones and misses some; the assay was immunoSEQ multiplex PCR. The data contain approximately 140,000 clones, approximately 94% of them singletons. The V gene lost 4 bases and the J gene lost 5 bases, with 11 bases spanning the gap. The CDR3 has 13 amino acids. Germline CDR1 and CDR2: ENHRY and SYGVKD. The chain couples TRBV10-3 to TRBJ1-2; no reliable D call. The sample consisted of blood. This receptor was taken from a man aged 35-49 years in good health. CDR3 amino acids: CAISASGRYGYTF. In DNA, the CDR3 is TGTGCCATCAGTGCCAGCGGCCGATATGGCTACACCTTC.